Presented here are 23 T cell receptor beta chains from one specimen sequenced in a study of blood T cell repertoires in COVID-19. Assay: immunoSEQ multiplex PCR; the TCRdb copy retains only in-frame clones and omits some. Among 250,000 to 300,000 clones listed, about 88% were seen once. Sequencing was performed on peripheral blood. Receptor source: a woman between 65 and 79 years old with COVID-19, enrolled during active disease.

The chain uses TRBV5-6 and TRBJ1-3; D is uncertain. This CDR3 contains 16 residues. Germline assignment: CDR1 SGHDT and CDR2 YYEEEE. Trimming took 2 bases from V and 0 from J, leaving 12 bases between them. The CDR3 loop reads CASSFIQILSGNTIYF. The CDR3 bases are TGTGCCAGCAGCTTTATACAGATCCTCTCTGGAAACACCATATATTTT. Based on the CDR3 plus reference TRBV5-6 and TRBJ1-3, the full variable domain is DAGVTQSPTHLIKTRGQQVTLRCSPKSGHDTVSWYQQALGQGPQFIFQYYEEEERQRGNFPDRFSGHQFPNYSSELNVNALLLGDSALYLCASSFIQILSGNTIYFGEGSWLTVV.

The CDR3 here is CATSDGSLSSQFF. The CDR3 bases are TGTGCCACCAGTGATGGTAGCTTAAGTTCCCAGTTCTTC. The chain links TRBV24-1 to TRBJ2-1; no definite D call. Trimming cost V 3 bases and J 13 bases, with 15 bases left between them. Germline V gives CDR1 KGHDR, CDR2 SFDVKD. The CDR3 spans 13 residues.

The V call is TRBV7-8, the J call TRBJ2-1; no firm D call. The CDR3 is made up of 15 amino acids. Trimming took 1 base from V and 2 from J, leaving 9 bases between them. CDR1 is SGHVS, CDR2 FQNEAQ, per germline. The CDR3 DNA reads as TGTGCCAGCAGCTTAGAACGGTTCCCCTACAATGAGCAGTTCTTC. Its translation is CASSLERFPYNEQFF.

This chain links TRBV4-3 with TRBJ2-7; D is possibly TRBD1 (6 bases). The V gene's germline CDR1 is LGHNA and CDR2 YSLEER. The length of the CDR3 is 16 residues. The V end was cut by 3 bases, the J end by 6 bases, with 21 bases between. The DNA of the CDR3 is TGCGCCAGCAGCCAGGAGACAGGTCCCAGCAAGGCCGAGCAGTACTTC. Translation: CASSQETGPSKAEQYF.

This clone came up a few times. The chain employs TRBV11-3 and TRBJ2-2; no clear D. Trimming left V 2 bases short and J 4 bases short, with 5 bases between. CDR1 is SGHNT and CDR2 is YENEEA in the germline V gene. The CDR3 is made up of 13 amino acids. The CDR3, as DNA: TGTGCCAGCAGCTTATCCGTCACCGGGGAGCTGTTTTTT. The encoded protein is CASSLSVTGELFF.

In DNA form, the CDR3 reads TGTGCCAGCAGTGAGGAGGTAGACACTGAAGCTTTCTTT. Translated, it gives CASSEEVDTEAFF. V gene TRBV2 combines with J gene TRBJ1-1, with D hard to call. V was cut by 3 bases and J by 3 bases, with 8 bases left in between. The V gene's germline CDR1 is SNHLY and CDR2 FYNNEI. The CDR3 consists of 13 residues.

The CDR3: CASKRDTTSNQPQHF. The CDR3, as DNA: TGTGCCAGCAAACGGGACACGACTAGCAATCAGCCCCAGCATTTT. This rearrangement joins TRBV2 to TRBJ1-5, with a weak D call TRBD1 (6 bases). From germline, CDR1 is SNHLY and CDR2 FYNNEI. CDR3 length equals 15 residues. The V and J ends lost 7 bases and 0 bases respectively, with 13 bases between them.

The CDR3 protein is CASRDPTRETF. In nucleotides, the CDR3 is TGTGCCAGCAGAGATCCGACACGGGAGACCTTC. This chain connects TRBV12-3 or TRBV12-4 to TRBJ1-2, with D uncertain. V was pared by 6 bases and J by 14 bases, with 16 bases between. This CDR3 has 11 amino acids.

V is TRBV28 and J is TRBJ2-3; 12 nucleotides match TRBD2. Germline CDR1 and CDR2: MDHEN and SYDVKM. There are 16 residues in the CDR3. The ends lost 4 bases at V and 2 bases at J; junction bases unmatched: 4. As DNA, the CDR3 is TGTGCCAGCAGTTCGACTAGCGGGGGATACACAGATACGCAGTATTTT. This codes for CASSSTSGGYTDTQYF.

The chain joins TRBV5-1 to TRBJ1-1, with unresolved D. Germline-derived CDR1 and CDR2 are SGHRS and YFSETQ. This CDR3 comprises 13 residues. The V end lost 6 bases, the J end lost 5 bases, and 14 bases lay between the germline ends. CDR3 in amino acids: CASTDSPGTEAFF. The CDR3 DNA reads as TGCGCCAGCACCGACTCGCCCGGGACTGAAGCTTTCTTT.

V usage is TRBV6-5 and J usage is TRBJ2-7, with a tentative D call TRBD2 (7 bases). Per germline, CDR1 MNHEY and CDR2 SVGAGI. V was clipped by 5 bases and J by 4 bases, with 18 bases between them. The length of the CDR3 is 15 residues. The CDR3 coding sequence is TGTGCCAGCAGTAAACACGGGGGGCCCTCATACGAGCAGTACTTC. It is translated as CASSKHGGPSYEQYF.

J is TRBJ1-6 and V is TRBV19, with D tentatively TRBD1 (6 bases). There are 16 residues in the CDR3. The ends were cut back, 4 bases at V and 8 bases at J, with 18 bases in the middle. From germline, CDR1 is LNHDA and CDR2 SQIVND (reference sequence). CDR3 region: CASSTTSQGLHSPLHF. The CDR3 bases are TGTGCCAGTAGTACCACGTCACAGGGTCTACATTCACCCCTCCACTTT. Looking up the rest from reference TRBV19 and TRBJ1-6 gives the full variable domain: DGGITQSPKYLFRKEGQNVTLSCEQNLNHDAMYWYRQDPGQGLRLIYYSQIVNDFQKGDIAEGYSVSREKKESFPLTVTSAQKNPTAFYLCASSTTSQGLHSPLHFGNGTRLTVT.

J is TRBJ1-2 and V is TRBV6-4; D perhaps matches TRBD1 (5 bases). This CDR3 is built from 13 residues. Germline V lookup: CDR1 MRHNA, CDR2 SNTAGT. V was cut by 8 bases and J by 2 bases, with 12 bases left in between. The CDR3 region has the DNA TGTGCCAGCCCCAGGGTCTCCAACTATGGCTACACCTTC. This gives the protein CASPRVSNYGYTF.

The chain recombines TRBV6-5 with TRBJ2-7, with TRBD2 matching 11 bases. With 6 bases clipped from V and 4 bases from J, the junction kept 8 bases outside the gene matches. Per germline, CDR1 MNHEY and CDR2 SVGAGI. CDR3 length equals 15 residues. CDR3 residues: CASRPRLAGPYEQYF. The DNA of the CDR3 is TGTGCCAGCAGGCCTAGACTAGCGGGGCCGTACGAGCAGTACTTC.

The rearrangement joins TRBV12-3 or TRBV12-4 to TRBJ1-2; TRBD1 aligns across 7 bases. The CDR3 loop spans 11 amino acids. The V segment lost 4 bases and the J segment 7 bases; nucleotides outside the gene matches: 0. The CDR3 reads CASSYRGGYTF. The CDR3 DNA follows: TGTGCCAGCAGTTACAGGGGTGGCTACACCTTC.

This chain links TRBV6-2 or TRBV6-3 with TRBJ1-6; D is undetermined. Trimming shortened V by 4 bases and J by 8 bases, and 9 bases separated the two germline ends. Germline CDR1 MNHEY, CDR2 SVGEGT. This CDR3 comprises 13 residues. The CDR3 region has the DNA TGTGCCAGCAGTTCGGGGATCTATTCACCCCTCCACTTT. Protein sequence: CASSSGIYSPLHF.

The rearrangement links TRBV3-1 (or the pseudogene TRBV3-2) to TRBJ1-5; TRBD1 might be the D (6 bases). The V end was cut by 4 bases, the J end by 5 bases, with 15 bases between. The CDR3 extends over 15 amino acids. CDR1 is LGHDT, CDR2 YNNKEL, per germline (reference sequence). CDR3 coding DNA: TGTGCCAGCAGCCCAACAGGGACCGCGGATCAGCCCCAGCATTTT. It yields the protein CASSPTGTADQPQHF.

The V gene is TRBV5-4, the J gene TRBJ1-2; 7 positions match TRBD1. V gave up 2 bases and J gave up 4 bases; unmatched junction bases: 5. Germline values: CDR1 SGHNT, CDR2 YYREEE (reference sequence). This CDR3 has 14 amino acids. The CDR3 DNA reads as TGTGCCAGCAGCTTCACAGGGACAGCCTATGGCTACACCTTC. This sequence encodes CASSFTGTAYGYTF.

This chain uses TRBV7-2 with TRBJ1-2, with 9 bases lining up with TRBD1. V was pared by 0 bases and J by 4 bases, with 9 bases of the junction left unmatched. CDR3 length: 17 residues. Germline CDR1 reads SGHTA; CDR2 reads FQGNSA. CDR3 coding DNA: TGTGCCAGCAGCTTAGCGCGAGGGACAGGGCAAGCCTATGGCTACACCTTC. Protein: CASSLARGTGQAYGYTF.

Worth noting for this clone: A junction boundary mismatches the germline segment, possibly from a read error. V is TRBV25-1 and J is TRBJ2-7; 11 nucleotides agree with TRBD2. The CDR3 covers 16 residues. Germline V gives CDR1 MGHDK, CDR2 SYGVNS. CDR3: CASSASSGGPSYEQYF. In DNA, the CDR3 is TGTGCCAGCAGTGCTTCTAGCGGGGGGCCTTCCTACGAGCAATACTTC.

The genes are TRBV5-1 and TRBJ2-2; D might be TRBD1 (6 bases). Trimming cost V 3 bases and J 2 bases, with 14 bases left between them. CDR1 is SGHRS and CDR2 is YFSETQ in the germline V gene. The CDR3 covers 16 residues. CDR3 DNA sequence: TGCGCCAGCAGCTATACCCGGACAGAAAACACCGGGGAGCTGTTTTTT. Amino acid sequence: CASSYTRTENTGELFF.

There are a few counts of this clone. CDR3 protein: CASSLTREAPGELFF. Written as DNA, the CDR3 is TGTGCCAGCAGCCTCACCCGCGAGGCGCCCGGGGAGCTGTTTTTT. The chain is built from TRBV7-6 and TRBJ2-2; D not certain. CDR3 length: 15 amino acids. The V gene lost 5 bases and the J gene lost 6 bases, with 16 bases spanning the gap. Germline CDR1 SGHVS, CDR2 FNYEAQ. The full variable domain, with the rest looked up from reference TRBV7-6 and TRBJ2-2, is GAGVSQSPRYKVTKRGQDVALRCDPISGHVSLYWYRQALGQGPEFLTYFNYEAQQDKSGLPNDRFSAERPEGSISTLTIQRTEQRDSAMYRCASSLTREAPGELFFGEGSRLTVL.

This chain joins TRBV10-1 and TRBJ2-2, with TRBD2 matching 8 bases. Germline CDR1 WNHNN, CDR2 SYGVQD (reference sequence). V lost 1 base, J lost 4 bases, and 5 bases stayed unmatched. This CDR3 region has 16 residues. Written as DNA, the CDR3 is TGCGCCAGCAGTGAGTTCCGGGGGGGCTCCACCGGGGAGCTGTTTTTT. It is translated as CASSEFRGGSTGELFF.